One and the same sample provided the 9 T cell receptor beta chains below, sequenced in a study of post-analysis software for immune sequencing data. No antigens are known for them. The study, taken as a whole, reports: About five TRBV segments (TRBV5-6, TRBV5-1 and TRBV20-1 among them) occurred more frequently in patients than in controls.

Libraries were made from TCR beta cDNA, and they carried unique molecular identifiers. TCRdb independently ran MiXCR on the PCR reads; one entry per CDR3 protein. The table has just over 250,000 distinct CDR3 sequences, 30% to 45% seen once. The sequencing sample was made of blood. The receptor source for this set is a girl under 18 with multiple sclerosis.

Notes on this clonotype: A clone one base away is much larger, so this may be a read error. V usage is TRBV18 and J usage is TRBJ2-5; D is unresolved. Trimming cost V 3 bases and J 11 bases, with 25 bases left between them. The CDR3 contains 16 residues. CDR1 and CDR2 (germline): KGHSH, LQKENI. The CDR3 DNA reads TGTGCCAGCTCACCGCTCATGCAGCCCGTCTACAATGAGCAGTACTTC. This sequence encodes CASSPLMQPVYNEQYF.

The V call is TRBV7-6, the J call TRBJ2-7; D remains ambiguous. The germline V gene has CDR1 SGHVS and CDR2 FNYEAQ. The CDR3 is 15 residues long. The germline V and J ends were trimmed by 2 bases and 6 bases, with 17 bases remaining between them. CDR3 residues: CASSLQVDPVGEQYF. The CDR3 DNA reads as TGTGCCAGCAGCTTACAGGTAGACCCCGTGGGCGAGCAGTACTTC.

V usage is TRBV6-5 and J usage is TRBJ1-3; 7 positions match TRBD1. The CDR3 totals 15 residues. The trim removed 7 bases at V and 2 bases at J, leaving 8 bases unmatched. The germline gives CDR1 MNHEY, CDR2 SVGAGI. This CDR3 is CASIHRTGPGNTIYF. In DNA, the CDR3 is TGTGCCAGCATCCATAGGACAGGCCCTGGAAACACCATATATTTT.

At least ten counts were recorded for this clonotype. The chain joins TRBV19 to TRBJ1-2; 7 nucleotides line up with TRBD1. This CDR3 spans 12 amino acids. With 9 bases clipped from V and 5 bases from J, the junction kept 6 bases outside the gene matches. CDR1 is LNHDA, CDR2 SQIVND, per germline (reference sequence). The CDR3 sequence is CASSRQGYGYTF. Here the CDR3 DNA reads TGTGCCAGCAGCCGACAGGGATATGGCTACACCTTC. Using reference TRBV19 and TRBJ1-2 for the parts outside the CDR3, the full variable domain is DGGITQSPKYLFRKEGQNVTLSCEQNLNHDAMYWYRQDPGQGLRLIYYSQIVNDFQKGDIAEGYSVSREKKESFPLTVTSAQKNPTAFYLCASSRQGYGYTFGSGTRLTVV.

Points on this clonotype: This may be a read error, as it is one base from a much larger clone. This chain uses TRBV5-5 with TRBJ2-1; D could derive from TRBD1 or TRBD2 (5 bases each). Per germline, CDR1 SGHKS and CDR2 YYEKEE (reference sequence). The CDR3 extends over 16 amino acids. Here the CDR3 reads CTSSLGGTVSYNEQFF. In nucleotides, the CDR3 is TGTACCAGCAGCTTGGGTGGGACGGTGTCCTACAATGAGCAGTTCTTC.

This clonotype turned up a few times. A much larger clone lies one base from this, so it may be a read error. The V call is TRBV20-1, the J call TRBJ1-2; TRBD1 is a possible D gene (5 bases). The germline V gene encodes CDR1 DFQATT and CDR2 SNEGSKA (reference sequence). The CDR3 covers 12 residues. DNA of the CDR3: TGCAGGGCTCCTAGGGGCACAGCTGGCTACACCTTC. The encoded protein is CRAPRGTAGYTF.

The sample holds a few counts of this clonotype. The chain joins TRBV20-1 to TRBJ1-1; 7 nucleotides match TRBD1. Germline values: CDR1 DFQATT, CDR2 SNEGSKA (reference sequence). The CDR3 runs to 14 residues. J was trimmed by 4 bases and V by 4 bases; bases with no gene match: 9. DNA of the CDR3: TGCAGTGCTAACCGGGACAGCTATAGCACTGAAGCTTTCTTT. As protein: CSANRDSYSTEAFF.

This clonotype was detected once. A much more abundant neighbour one base away suggests this may be a read error. This chain links TRBV6-8 with TRBJ1-2; no clear D gene. CDR3 length: 14 residues. Germline V gene data show CDR1 as MNHGY and CDR2 as SAAAGT. The CDR3 here is CVSSSFHNTYGYTF. DNA of the CDR3: TGTGTCAGCAGTTCATTCCATAACACCTATGGCTACACCTTC.

This clonotype was detected ten times or more. The chain combines TRBV7-2 with TRBJ2-7; D is perhaps TRBD1 (6 bases). The V end lost 0 bases, the J end lost 2 bases, and 8 bases lay between the germline ends. The germline gives CDR1 SGHTA, CDR2 FQGNSA. This CDR3 is built from 14 residues. CDR3 loop: CASSLARGTYEQYF. CDR3 nucleotide sequence: TGTGCCAGCAGCTTAGCGAGGGGGACCTACGAGCAGTACTTC. Filled out from reference TRBV7-2 and TRBJ2-7, the complete variable domain reads GAGVSQSPSNKVTEKGKDVELRCDPISGHTALYWYRQSLGQGLEFLIYFQGNSAPDKSGLPSDRFSAERTGGSVSTLTIQRTQQEDSAVYLCASSLARGTYEQYFGPGTRLTVT.